The 16 T cell receptor beta chains in this list originate from one sample, sequenced in a study of PD-1 blockade in classical Hodgkin lymphoma. Only in-frame clones appear in the TCRdb table, and some are missing; sequencing was by immunoSEQ multiplex PCR. The data show roughly 20,000 clones, 80% seen once. Time point reported: cycle 4 day 1 (C4D1), after 6 weeks of nivolumab. All trial patients relapsed after autologous stem cell transplantation. This sample comprised peripheral blood mononuclear cells (PBMCs), obtained before the fourth cycle of nivolumab. The receptors originated from a human donor with classical Hodgkin lymphoma.

This rearrangement joins TRBV7-8 to TRBJ2-1; D might be TRBD2 (5 bases). There are 19 residues in the CDR3. V lost 5 bases to trimming and J lost 7 bases, with 30 bases between them. CDR1 is SGHVS and CDR2 is FQNEAQ in the germline V gene. CDR3 loop: CASSPPPLVLLAHQNEQFF. The CDR3 DNA reads as TGTGCCAGCAGCCCCCCTCCCTTGGTACTCCTAGCTCACCAGAATGAGCAGTTCTTC.

This chain links TRBV6-5 with TRBJ2-4; D may be TRBD1 (5 bases). V was clipped by 0 bases and J by 4 bases, with 10 bases between them. The CDR3 length is 15 residues. Germline values: CDR1 MNHEY, CDR2 SVGAGI. CDR3 residues: CASSYSFQGKNIQYF. The CDR3 DNA reads TGTGCCAGCAGTTACTCTTTCCAGGGTAAAAACATTCAGTACTTC.

This clone was observed a single time. V usage is TRBV7-8 and J usage is TRBJ1-2; 9 bases agree with TRBD1. Trimming cost V 5 bases and J 4 bases; bases outside gene matches: 5. The CDR3 is made up of 14 amino acids. Germline V gene data show CDR1 as SGHVS and CDR2 as FQNEAQ. The CDR3: CASSPTTGGYGYTF. The CDR3 nucleotides are TGTGCCAGCAGCCCCACGACAGGGGGCTATGGCTACACCTTC.

CDR3 loop: CASSRDRGTTNYGYTF. For the CDR3, the DNA is TGTGCCAGCAGCCGGGACAGGGGAACTACTAACTATGGCTACACCTTC. This rearrangement joins TRBV5-5 to TRBJ1-2; 10 bases line up with TRBD1. The V gene's germline CDR1 is SGHKS and CDR2 YYEKEE (reference sequence). This CDR3 has 16 amino acids. Unmatched junction bases numbered 6, after V lost 4 bases and J lost 0 bases.

The genes are TRBV6-1 and TRBJ2-7; D not resolved. CDR1 is MNHNS and CDR2 is SASEGT in the germline V gene. Trimming removed 4 bases from V and 3 bases from J, with 10 bases in between. CDR3 length: 13 amino acids. The CDR3 nucleotides are TGTGCCAGCAGTGTTCCCCCTCTCTACGAGCAGTACTTC. Amino acids: CASSVPPLYEQYF.

This clone was counted between two and nine times. The chain employs TRBV7-3 and TRBJ2-3; D is uncertain. Germline V gene data show CDR1 as SGHTA and CDR2 as FQGTGA. The CDR3 is made up of 13 amino acids. V lost 3 bases and J 0 bases, leaving 4 bases between the germline ends. CDR3 sequence: CASSLWSTDTQYF. The CDR3 coding sequence is TGTGCCAGCAGCTTGTGGAGCACAGATACGCAGTATTTT. The whole variable domain, filled in from reference TRBV7-3 and TRBJ2-3, reads GAGVSQTPSNKVTEKGKYVELRCDPISGHTALYWYRQSLGQGPEFLIYFQGTGAADDSGLPNDRFFAVRPEGSVSTLKIQRTERGDSAVYLCASSLWSTDTQYFGPGTRLTVL.

The CDR3 region is CASSGGQGWYEQYF. CDR3 nucleotides: TGTGCCAGCAGTGGGGGACAGGGGTGGTACGAGCAGTACTTC. The chain has TRBV6-6 and TRBJ2-7, with TRBD1 identical over 10 bases. With V trimmed by 5 bases and J by 4 bases, 5 bases remained unmatched. This CDR3 has 14 residues. CDR1 is MNHNY and CDR2 is SVGAGI in the germline V gene (reference sequence).

This sequence joins TRBV28 and TRBJ1-4; D is perhaps TRBD1 (5 bases). Trimming pared 2 bases from V and 5 bases from J, leaving 9 bases between. This CDR3 has 14 residues. Germline CDR1 MDHEN, CDR2 SYDVKM. CDR3 in amino acids: CASSLAGINEKLFF. In DNA, the CDR3 is TGTGCCAGCAGTTTAGCAGGGATCAATGAAAAACTGTTTTTT.

In this sample, this clone turned up a few times. The chain is built from TRBV6-6 and TRBJ2-1; 11 bases are a match to TRBD1. From germline, CDR1 is MNHNY and CDR2 SVGAGI (reference sequence). CDR3 length: 15 amino acids. Trimming took 6 bases from V and 7 from J; bases not matched to a gene: 8. CDR3 amino acids: CASRPGQGGLNEQFF. The CDR3 DNA sequence: TGTGCCAGCAGGCCGGGACAGGGGGGCCTTAATGAGCAGTTCTTC.

This chain links TRBV7-2 with TRBJ1-6; D is possibly TRBD1 (6 bases). With 5 bases removed from V and 5 bases from J, the gap between germline ends came to 10 bases. The V gene's germline CDR1 is SGHTA and CDR2 FQGNSA. The CDR3 has 14 residues. CDR3 bases: TGTGCCAGCAGCCTGAGGGGGAATAATTCACCCCTCCACTTT. Encoded protein: CASSLRGNNSPLHF.

This chain joins TRBV7-3 and TRBJ2-7, with 7 positions matching TRBD1. Germline V gene lookup returns CDR1 SGHTA and CDR2 FQGTGA. V trimming: 5 bases; J trimming: 2 bases; junction bases outside the gene matches: 9. CDR3 length: 15 amino acids. The CDR3 region is CASSRTGTATYEQYF. The CDR3 DNA follows: TGTGCCAGCAGCCGAACCGGGACAGCCACCTACGAGCAGTACTTC.

The chain uses TRBV2 and TRBJ2-5, with TRBD2 identical over 7 bases. CDR3 length equals 15 residues. Germline CDR1 and CDR2: SNHLY and FYNNEI. V lost 4 bases, J lost 6 bases, and 11 bases stayed unmatched. The CDR3 DNA reads TGTGCCAGCAGTGCCGATGGGGGGGTAAAAAAGACCCAGTACTTC. It translates to CASSADGGVKKTQYF.

This chain links TRBV18 with TRBJ2-5; 9 nucleotides match TRBD1. This CDR3 has 16 residues. The V segment lost 3 bases and the J segment 5 bases; nucleotides outside the gene matches: 10. Germline V gene data show CDR1 as KGHSH and CDR2 as LQKENI. CDR3 amino acids: CASSPTMGQGGETQYF. CDR3 bases: TGTGCCAGCTCACCGACAATGGGACAGGGAGGGGAGACCCAGTACTTC.

The chain carries TRBV5-4 and TRBJ2-2, with 14 bases fitting TRBD2. The V and J ends lost 5 bases and 5 bases, in that order; junction bases with no gene match: 8. The CDR3 loop spans 17 amino acids. The germline V gene encodes CDR1 SGHNT and CDR2 YYREEE (reference sequence). The DNA for the CDR3 is TGTGCCAGCAGGGCCGGGACTAGCGGGGGTTTGACCGGGGAGCTGTTTTTT. Translated, it gives CASRAGTSGGLTGELFF. The whole variable domain, filled in from reference TRBV5-4 and TRBJ2-2, reads ETGVTQSPTHLIKTRGQQVTLRCSSQSGHNTVSWYQQALGQGPQFIFQYYREEENGRGNFPPRFSGLQFPNYSSELNVNALELDDSALYLCASRAGTSGGLTGELFFGEGSRLTVL.

The chain is built from TRBV13 and TRBJ2-7; 10 nucleotides line up with TRBD1. The ends lost 5 bases at V and 4 bases at J; junction bases unmatched: 5. CDR3 size: 14 residues. Looked up from germline, CDR1 is PRHDT and CDR2 is FYEKMQ (reference sequence). CDR3 in DNA: TGTGCCAGCAGCGCCGACAGGGGGCCGTACGAGCAGTACTTC. It translates to CASSADRGPYEQYF. Variable domain in full (rest from reference TRBV13 and TRBJ2-7): AAGVIQSPRHLIKEKRETATLKCYPIPRHDTVYWYQQGPGQDPQFLISFYEKMQSDKGSIPDRFSAQQFSDYHSELNMSSLELGDSALYFCASSADRGPYEQYFGPGTRLTVT.

The V call is TRBV6-1, the J call TRBJ2-7, with 8 nucleotides matching TRBD1. With 10 bases clipped from V and 5 bases from J, the junction kept 10 bases outside the gene matches. This CDR3 is 13 amino acids long. Germline assignment: CDR1 MNHNS and CDR2 SASEGT. In DNA, the CDR3 is TGTGCCACAGTGGGACAGGTACGGGACGAGCAGTACTTC. Translation: CATVGQVRDEQYF.